Presented here are 23 T cell receptor beta chains from one specimen sequenced in a study of cytomegalovirus exposure and HLA in healthy donors. It was with 60 Vbeta and 13 Jbeta primers that the PCR ran. The repertoire was sequenced with immunoSEQ multiplex PCR; TCRdb's copy has only in-frame clones and lacks some. This sample carries about 82,000 clones, roughly 9.1% of them seen once, and the ten largest clones take approximately 25%. Sequencing was performed on PBMCs. These receptors were collected from a man in his sixties in good health and CMV-seropositive.

The gene calls are TRBV6-6 and TRBJ1-4; a weak D match, TRBD1 (6 bases). Germline CDR1 reads MNHNY; CDR2 reads SVGAGI (reference sequence). The CDR3 sequence is 13 residues long. V dropped 7 bases and J dropped 7 bases, with 13 bases sitting between them. CDR3 sequence: CASKLDRTEKLFF. CDR3 DNA: TGTGCCAGCAAACTGGACAGAACTGAAAAACTGTTTTTT.

J is TRBJ1-3 and V is TRBV4-1; a possible D gene is TRBD1 (5 bases). The germline V gene encodes CDR1 MGHRA and CDR2 YSYEKL. V gave up 8 bases and J gave up 3 bases, with 8 bases separating them. This CDR3 spans 12 amino acids. CDR3 sequence (DNA): TGCGCCAGCGGGGACTTTGGAAACACCATATATTTT. Translating it yields CASGDFGNTIYF.

The chain employs TRBV11-3 and TRBJ2-1; a possible D gene is TRBD2 (7 bases). The V gene lost 5 bases and the J gene lost 10 bases, with 21 bases spanning the gap. The CDR3 loop spans 15 amino acids. Looked up from germline, CDR1 is SGHNT and CDR2 is YENEEA. The CDR3 spells CASSPQGGGLSEQFF. The CDR3 coding sequence is TGTGCCAGCAGCCCTCAAGGGGGGGGCCTCTCGGAGCAGTTCTTC.

The chain carries TRBV7-9 and TRBJ1-5; D uncertain. The CDR3 has 16 amino acids. The V end was cut by 2 bases, the J end by 0 bases, with 11 bases between. In germline, CDR1 is SEHNR, CDR2 FQNEAQ (reference sequence). The CDR3 spells CASSLRRNYSNQPQHF. The DNA of the CDR3 is TGTGCCAGCAGCTTACGGCGGAACTATAGCAATCAGCCCCAGCATTTT.

The chain links TRBV28 to TRBJ1-1; no firm D call. This CDR3 has 12 residues. V was pared by 1 base and J by 4 bases, with 4 bases between. Germline V gives CDR1 MDHEN, CDR2 SYDVKM. CDR3 coding DNA: TGTGCCAGCAGTTTATCCGTCACTGAAGCTTTCTTT. Encoded protein: CASSLSVTEAFF.

In this sample, this clone turned up a few times. The CDR3 reads CASRPTDNTEAFF. DNA of the CDR3: TGCGCCAGCAGGCCGACAGATAACACTGAAGCTTTCTTT. The chain has TRBV5-1 and TRBJ1-1, with D possibly TRBD1 on 5 matching bases. The CDR3 has 13 residues. Germline values: CDR1 SGHRS, CDR2 YFSETQ. Trimming removed 5 bases at V and 2 bases at J, with 10 bases between.

This clone was detected only a few times. J is TRBJ1-3 and V is TRBV5-4, with D possibly being TRBD1 (5 bases). V lost 0 bases and J 4 bases, leaving 11 bases between the germline ends. The germline gives CDR1 SGHNT, CDR2 YYREEE (reference sequence). The CDR3 is 15 residues long. CDR3 sequence (DNA): TGTGCCAGCAGCTTGGGCCAGGGCCAAGGAAACACCATATATTTT. Its protein is CASSLGQGQGNTIYF.

This clone was observed a handful of times. This chain uses TRBV11-3 with TRBJ2-4, with 8 bases matching TRBD2. Per the germline V gene, CDR1 is SGHNT and CDR2 is YENEEA. The CDR3 contains 13 residues. Trimming at V came to 5 bases and at J to 9 bases, leaving 6 bases not matched to a gene. CDR3 coding DNA: TGTGCCAGCAGCCCCAGCCGGGGGGGCATTCAGTACTTC. Encoded protein: CASSPSRGGIQYF.

For this clone: Other DNA sequences in the same sample also yield this CDR3. This rearrangement joins TRBV2 to TRBJ2-7; 7 positions agree with TRBD1. This CDR3 spans 17 amino acids. Germline CDR1 and CDR2: SNHLY and FYNNEI. This chain's CDR3 is CARSEFSTPGTDYEQYV. CDR3 bases: TGTGCCAGAAGTGAATTTAGCACACCCGGGACAGACTACGAGCAGTATGTC.

The genes are TRBV6-5 and TRBJ1-1; no reliable D call. The length of the CDR3 is 14 residues. The germline V and J ends were trimmed by 2 bases and 0 bases, with 7 bases remaining between them. Per germline, CDR1 MNHEY and CDR2 SVGAGI. The CDR3 reads CASSYLYMNTEAFF. The CDR3 nucleotides are TGTGCCAGCAGTTACCTTTACATGAACACTGAAGCTTTCTTT.

There are a few counts of this clone. This chain links TRBV2 with TRBJ2-2; TRBD1 matches 11 bases. Trimming cost V 6 bases and J 2 bases; bases outside gene matches: 2. The CDR3 is 15 amino acids. Germline V gene sequence: CDR1 SNHLY, CDR2 FYNNEI. The CDR3 sequence: CASRGQGANTGELFF. The CDR3 coding sequence is TGTGCCAGCAGAGGACAGGGGGCAAACACCGGGGAGCTGTTTTTT.

Only a few counts were recorded for this clone. This chain joins TRBV9 and TRBJ2-3; 9 bases agree with TRBD2. There are 16 residues in the CDR3. V trimming: 2 bases; J trimming: 2 bases; junction bases outside the gene matches: 6. Germline V gene sequence: CDR1 SGDLS, CDR2 YYNGEE. CDR3 sequence reads: CASSVSGGPSTDTQYF. The DNA of the CDR3 is TGTGCCAGCAGCGTTAGCGGGGGCCCCTCCACAGATACGCAGTATTTT.

The table lists this clone with a few counts. V usage is TRBV29-1 and J usage is TRBJ2-5; TRBD2 agrees at 10 bases. Germline V gives CDR1 SQVTM, CDR2 ANQGSEA. The V and J ends lost 8 bases and 4 bases, in that order; junction bases with no gene match: 4. The CDR3 has 12 residues. CDR3 amino acids: CSLIAGGETQYF. The CDR3 nucleotides are TGCAGCCTTATAGCGGGAGGAGAGACCCAGTACTTC.

This clone was seen a few times. The chain links TRBV29-1 to TRBJ2-3; D remains unclear. The CDR3 loop spans 10 amino acids. In germline, CDR1 is SQVTM, CDR2 ANQGSEA. Deletions cut 4 bases from V and 6 bases from J, with 5 bases between. The CDR3: CSVGQDTQYF. CDR3 DNA sequence: TGCAGCGTTGGTCAGGATACGCAGTATTTT.

The V and J genes are TRBV29-1 and TRBJ2-5; TRBD1 might be the D (6 bases). The CDR3 is 13 amino acids. V lost 3 bases to trimming and J lost 6 bases, with 14 bases between them. Germline loops: CDR1 SQVTM, CDR2 ANQGSEA. CDR3: CSVELKGGQTQYF. The CDR3 DNA reads TGCAGCGTTGAGTTAAAAGGGGGACAGACCCAGTACTTC.

The gene calls are TRBV6-1 and TRBJ2-2; no definite D call. The CDR3 has 15 amino acids. Trimming pared 3 bases from V and 1 base from J, leaving 9 bases between. Germline-derived CDR1 and CDR2 are MNHNS and SASEGT. The CDR3 spells CASSDPRRNTGELFF. CDR3 nucleotide sequence: TGTGCCAGCAGTGACCCACGGAGGAACACCGGGGAGCTGTTTTTT.

A few counts support this clone. This chain joins TRBV11-2 and TRBJ1-1; the D is unclear. The CDR3 runs 12 residues. CDR1 is SGHAT, CDR2 FQNNGV, per germline. Trimming removed 5 bases from V and 5 bases from J, with 9 bases in between. The CDR3 reads CASSPLRTEAFF. In nucleotides, the CDR3 is TGTGCCAGCAGCCCCTTGAGAACTGAAGCTTTCTTT. Full variable domain (outside the CDR3, taken from reference TRBV11-2 and TRBJ1-1): EAGVAQSPRYKIIEKRQSVAFWCNPISGHATLYWYQQILGQGPKLLIQFQNNGVVDDSQLPKDRFSAERLKGVDSTLKIQPAKLEDSAVYLCASSPLRTEAFFGQGTRLTVV.

The chain has TRBV9 and TRBJ2-3; tentatively, D is TRBD2 (5 bases). Between the trimmed V and J ends, which lost 3 bases and 3 bases, there was a span of 8 bases. This CDR3 has 13 residues. Per the germline V gene, CDR1 is SGDLS and CDR2 is YYNGEE. The CDR3 is CASSGRGTDTQYF. The DNA of the CDR3 is TGTGCCAGCAGCGGCAGAGGGACAGATACGCAGTATTTT.

This chain connects TRBV6-6 to TRBJ2-1; 9 nucleotides match TRBD2. J gave up 5 bases and V 7 bases, and 9 bases lay outside the gene matches. The CDR3 totals 15 residues. Germline values: CDR1 MNHNY, CDR2 SVGAGI (reference sequence). Here the CDR3 reads CASTSGTSIHNEQFF. The CDR3 nucleotides are TGTGCCAGCACCTCCGGGACTAGCATCCACAATGAGCAGTTCTTC.

This clone was seen a few times. The CDR3 DNA reads as TGTGCCAGCAGTTTATCGGCAGGGAAAAGCTACGAGCAGTACTTC. Translation gives CASSLSAGKSYEQYF. V usage is TRBV28 and J usage is TRBJ2-7; tentative D call: TRBD1 (5 bases). Trimming removed 1 base from V and 3 bases from J, with 13 bases in between. From germline, CDR1 is MDHEN and CDR2 SYDVKM. This CDR3 contains 15 residues.

This clone was counted only a few times. CDR3 sequence (DNA): TGCGCCAGCAGCCAAGATTGGCGGAACTATGGCTACACCTTC. Encoded protein: CASSQDWRNYGYTF. V gene TRBV4-1 combines with J gene TRBJ1-2; the D is unclear. Per the germline V gene, CDR1 is MGHRA and CDR2 is YSYEKL. The CDR3 contains 14 residues. Trimming took 0 bases from V and 2 from J, leaving 7 bases between them.

This sequence joins TRBV5-1 and TRBJ2-5; 8 nucleotides agree with TRBD1. Trimming removed 7 bases from V and 4 bases from J; junction bases left unmatched: 12. CDR3 size: 15 residues. Germline lookup yields CDR1 SGHRS and CDR2 YFSETQ. CDR3 loop: CASYESTGGGETQYF. CDR3 sequence (DNA): TGCGCCAGCTACGAGTCCACAGGGGGAGGAGAGACCCAGTACTTC.

The chain couples TRBV6-6 to TRBJ2-3, with a tentative D call TRBD2 (6 bases). Germline-derived CDR1 and CDR2 are MNHNY and SVGAGI (reference sequence). The V end was cut by 3 bases, the J end by 5 bases, with 15 bases between. The CDR3 extends over 15 amino acids. The CDR3 DNA reads TGTGCCAGCAGTTATGCGGGGAGTAGTGGAGATACGCAGTATTTT. It is translated as CASSYAGSSGDTQYF.